Below, 20 T cell receptor beta chains from the same sample are listed, as sequenced in a study of identical twins. MiXCR, applied by TCRdb to the 5' RACE reads, yields one record per CDR3 protein. The sample has a few hundred thousand distinct CDR3 sequences; approximately 15% are singletons. These data were likewise used in another study, on yellow fever vaccine responses in identical twins.

Source material: CD4+ T cells sorted from blood. All receptors derive from a woman between 18 and 29 years old in good health.

This chain links TRBV27 with TRBJ2-7; D assignment may be TRBD1 or TRBD2 (6 bases each). Trimming shortened V by 4 bases and J by 1 base, and 20 bases separated the two germline ends. The germline CDR1 and CDR2 sequences are MNHEY and SMNVEV (reference sequence). This CDR3 comprises 17 residues. This chain's CDR3 is CASSSGTQGRRSYEQYF. The DNA for the CDR3 is TGTGCCAGCAGTTCCGGGACTCAGGGGAGGAGATCCTACGAGCAGTACTTC.

V gene TRBV3-1 combines with J gene TRBJ1-1, with D possibly being TRBD1 (5 bases). The CDR3 length is 14 residues. V was pared by 2 bases and J by 4 bases, with 11 bases between. Germline lookup yields CDR1 LGHDT and CDR2 YNNKEL (reference sequence). CDR3 region: CASSQISGSTEAFF. DNA of the CDR3: TGTGCCAGCAGCCAAATTTCAGGGAGCACTGAAGCTTTCTTT.

This sequence joins TRBV3-1 and TRBJ2-2; D is perhaps TRBD1 or TRBD2 (6 bases each). V lost 4 bases, J lost 4 bases, and 7 bases lay in between. The CDR3 is 13 residues long. CDR1 and CDR2 (germline): LGHDT, YNNKEL (reference sequence). For the CDR3, the DNA is TGTGCCAGCAGCCCGGGGGCCACCGGGGAGCTGTTTTTT. Translation gives CASSPGATGELFF.

In this sample, this clonotype turned up a few times. This chain connects TRBV20-1 to TRBJ1-5, with TRBD1 identical over 8 bases. Germline V gene lookup returns CDR1 DFQATT and CDR2 SNEGSKA (reference sequence). The CDR3 is 14 residues long. Trimming at V came to 2 bases and at J to 7 bases, leaving 7 bases not matched to a gene. CDR3 coding DNA: TGCAGTGCTAGACAAGACAGGGGCGGACAGCCCCAGCATTTT. Amino acids: CSARQDRGGQPQHF.

This clonotype was counted only a few times. This chain connects TRBV6-5 to TRBJ2-3, with 8 nucleotides matching TRBD1. V trimming: 4 bases; J trimming: 0 bases; junction bases outside the gene matches: 6. Per the germline V gene, CDR1 is MNHEY and CDR2 is SVGAGI. This CDR3 comprises 16 residues. The CDR3 sequence: CASSSSWTGSTDTQYF. The CDR3 DNA reads TGTGCCAGCAGTTCTAGTTGGACAGGGAGCACAGATACGCAGTATTTT.

V gene TRBV20-1 combines with J gene TRBJ2-1, with TRBD2 matching over 8 bases. V was pared by 0 bases and J by 4 bases, with 5 bases of the junction left unmatched. Per the germline V gene, CDR1 is DFQATT and CDR2 is SNEGSKA (reference sequence). The CDR3 sequence is 15 residues long. CDR3 nucleotides: TGCAGTGCTAGAGAGAGCGGGAGAGGGTACAATGAGCAGTTCTTC. Its translation: CSARESGRGYNEQFF.

Concerning this clonotype: Sequence at one end of the junction differs from germline and may be a read error. The chain joins TRBV7-2 to TRBJ2-7; no reliable D call. CDR3 length: 13 residues. Germline lookup yields CDR1 SGHTA and CDR2 FQGNSA. The CDR3, as DNA: TGTGCCAGCAGCTCCGGCAACTCCTACGAGCACTACTTC. The encoded protein is CASSSGNSYEHYF.

This chain uses TRBV5-1 with TRBJ2-7; TRBD1 matches at 9 bases. Looked up from germline, CDR1 is SGHRS and CDR2 is YFSETQ. This CDR3 spans 15 amino acids. The V segment lost 6 bases and the J segment 1 base; nucleotides outside the gene matches: 8. Here the CDR3 reads CASNRQGVGSYEQYF. CDR3 coding DNA: TGCGCCAGCAATCGACAGGGGGTAGGATCCTACGAGCAGTACTTC. Filled out from reference TRBV5-1 and TRBJ2-7, the complete variable domain reads KAGVTQTPRYLIKTRGQQVTLSCSPISGHRSVSWYQQTPGQGLQFLFEYFSETQRNKGNFPGRFSGRQFSNSRSEMNVSTLELGDSALYLCASNRQGVGSYEQYFGPGTRLTVT.

This clonotype has just a few counts. The chain combines TRBV4-1 with TRBJ1-2; no reliable D call. Germline V CDR1 and CDR2: MGHRA, YSYEKL. The CDR3 has 15 amino acids. V shed 1 base and J shed 5 bases, with 14 bases lying between them. CDR3 DNA: TGCGCCAGCAGCCAAGTCCCCAGCCACTTGTATGGCTACACCTTC. This sequence encodes CASSQVPSHLYGYTF.

This clonotype appeared a few times. The chain employs TRBV19 and TRBJ2-2, with TRBD2 matching over 8 bases. J lost 5 bases, V lost 7 bases, and 6 bases had no gene match. This CDR3 region has 14 residues. CDR1 LNHDA and CDR2 SQIVND come from the germline V gene (reference sequence). The CDR3 coding sequence is TGTGCCAGTAAGGAGCGGGAGAGGACCGGGGAGCTGTTTTTT. Residues: CASKERERTGELFF.

The chain couples TRBV11-2 to TRBJ2-2, with 9 bases lining up with TRBD1. Germline V gives CDR1 SGHAT, CDR2 FQNNGV. V gave up 1 base and J gave up 5 bases; unmatched junction bases: 2. This CDR3 has 15 residues. Here the CDR3 reads CASSLGDRVTGELFF. The CDR3 DNA reads as TGTGCCAGCAGCTTAGGGGACAGGGTAACCGGGGAGCTGTTTTTT.

The V and J genes are TRBV7-2 and TRBJ2-2, with D unresolved. The CDR3 is made up of 12 amino acids. The V end was cut by 1 base, the J end by 7 bases, with 4 bases between. In germline, CDR1 is SGHTA, CDR2 FQGNSA. DNA of the CDR3: TGTGCCAGCAGCTTAGAGCTCGGGGAGCTGTTTTTT. Translating gives CASSLELGELFF.

This clonotype was seen ten or more times. The chain recombines TRBV12-3 or TRBV12-4 with TRBJ1-1; D is ambiguous. Trimming cost V 0 bases and J 1 base, with 3 bases left between them. This CDR3 is 13 amino acids long. The DNA of the CDR3 is TGTGCCAGCAGTTTAGCAGAGAACACTGAAGCTTTCTTT. Translated, it gives CASSLAENTEAFF.

This clonotype appeared a few times. The gene calls are TRBV7-8 and TRBJ2-7, with D hard to call. The ends were cut back, 0 bases at V and 2 bases at J, with 14 bases in the middle. Germline CDR1 SGHVS, CDR2 FQNEAQ. The length of the CDR3 is 16 residues. Here the CDR3 reads CASSLARWTATYEQYF. CDR3 bases: TGTGCCAGCAGCTTAGCGCGTTGGACCGCAACCTACGAGCAGTACTTC. Full variable domain (missing parts from reference TRBV7-8 and TRBJ2-7): GAGVSQSPRYKVAKRGQDVALRCDPISGHVSLFWYQQALGQGPEFLTYFQNEAQLDKSGLPSDRFFAERPEGSVSTLKIQRTQQEDSAVYLCASSLARWTATYEQYFGPGTRLTVT.

This clonotype was seen more than once but under ten times. The chain combines TRBV6-5 with TRBJ1-6, with 7 bases fitting TRBD1. Germline trimming cut 0 bases from V and 3 bases from J; bases unmatched to any gene: 2. Germline values: CDR1 MNHEY, CDR2 SVGAGI. CDR3 size: 16 residues. CDR3 DNA: TGTGCCAGCAGTTACTCGGGACAGATCTATAATTCACCCCTCCACTTT. Translation gives CASSYSGQIYNSPLHF.

The chain has TRBV5-6 and TRBJ1-2, with D unclear. From germline, CDR1 is SGHDT and CDR2 YYEEEE. The ends were cut back, 4 bases at V and 5 bases at J, with 12 bases in the middle. The CDR3 contains 13 residues. The CDR3 nucleotides read TGTGCCAGCAGCCGAACAGACATATATGGCTACACCTTC. Protein sequence: CASSRTDIYGYTF.

The genes are TRBV20-1 and TRBJ2-7; 10 bases line up with TRBD2. This CDR3 comprises 15 residues. CDR1 DFQATT and CDR2 SNEGSKA come from the germline V gene (reference sequence). The V segment lost 0 bases and the J segment 6 bases; nucleotides outside the gene matches: 8. This CDR3 is CSARDAGTSVPEQYF. The CDR3 DNA sequence: TGCAGTGCTAGAGACGCCGGGACTAGCGTACCCGAGCAGTACTTC.

J is TRBJ2-7 and V is TRBV11-2; D is undetermined. V gave up 4 bases and J gave up 5 bases, with 15 bases separating them. Germline CDR1 reads SGHAT; CDR2 reads FQNNGV. The CDR3 runs to 14 residues. The CDR3 sequence: CASSSPREGHEQYF. The CDR3 DNA follows: TGTGCCAGCAGCTCCCCCCGAGAAGGCCACGAGCAGTACTTC.

This chain links TRBV14 with TRBJ2-7, with 12 bases identical to TRBD2. The CDR3 extends over 16 amino acids. Trimming removed 0 bases from V and 3 bases from J; junction bases left unmatched: 3. The germline V gene has CDR1 SGHDN and CDR2 FVKESK. Here the CDR3 DNA reads TGTGCCAGCAGCCAAGAGGGGACTAGCGGGCTCTACGAGCAGTACTTC. Amino acids: CASSQEGTSGLYEQYF.

The rearrangement links TRBV19 to TRBJ2-5, with 8 bases aligning to TRBD1. The CDR3 has 15 residues. Germline V gene data show CDR1 as LNHDA and CDR2 as SQIVND (reference sequence). V was clipped by 5 bases and J by 3 bases; unmatched bases: 8. The CDR3 DNA sequence: TGTGCCAGTAGTCCCGCAGGGGGCGTTGAAGAGACCCAGTACTTC. Translation gives CASSPAGGVEETQYF.